The 8 T cell receptor beta chains presented below share a single source sample, sequenced in a study. TCRdb re-called the reads with MiXCR, one entry per CDR3 protein. The profile shows 7,100 or so distinct CDR3 sequences, roughly 32% of them singletons. The material sequenced was blood. The receptors derive from a human donor.

The rearrangement joins TRBV29-1 to TRBJ2-3; tentatively, D is TRBD2 (5 bases). V lost 3 bases and J lost 0, with 7 bases in between. The germline gives CDR1 SQVTM, CDR2 ANQGSEA. This CDR3 is built from 13 residues. The DNA of the CDR3 is TGCAGCGTTGAGTCGGGAAGCACAGATACGCAGTATTTT. Protein product: CSVESGSTDTQYF.

This clonotype came up many times. The V gene is TRBV6-2 or TRBV6-3, the J gene TRBJ1-1; D unresolved. Germline values: CDR1 MNHEY, CDR2 SVGEGT. V was cut by 6 bases and J by 1 base, with 9 bases left in between. The CDR3 consists of 13 residues. In DNA, the CDR3 is TGTGCCAGCAGCCCGACTGAGAACACTGAAGCTTTCTTT. This gives the protein CASSPTENTEAFF.

This clonotype was found many times. The V gene is TRBV27, the J gene TRBJ2-1, with D maybe TRBD2 (6 bases). V was shortened by 10 bases and J by 8 bases, with 12 bases between the two germline ends. The CDR3 spans 11 residues. From germline, CDR1 is MNHEY and CDR2 SMNVEV (reference sequence). DNA of the CDR3: TGTGCCATAGGCTGGGGGGATGAGCAGTTCTTC. Amino acids: CAIGWGDEQFF.

This clonotype is medium-sized. V and J are TRBV30 and TRBJ1-6, with no clear D. This CDR3 comprises 12 residues. Trimming pared 4 bases from V and 10 bases from J, leaving 11 bases between. CDR1 and CDR2 (germline): GTSNPN, SVGIG (reference sequence). CDR3 sequence (DNA): TGTGCCTGGAATAGAGCCGGGTCACCCCTCCACTTT. It codes for CAWNRAGSPLHF.

By share, this clonotype counts as medium-sized (0.01 to 0.1%). This chain uses TRBV30 with TRBJ1-5, with D tentatively TRBD1 (5 bases). CDR3 length: 15 residues. CDR1 GTSNPN and CDR2 SVGIG come from the germline V gene (reference sequence). V was trimmed by 5 bases and J by 3 bases, leaving 17 bases between them. The CDR3 loop is CAWQPAGTVNQPQHF. CDR3 nucleotides: TGTGCCTGGCAACCCGCCGGGACGGTCAATCAGCCCCAGCATTTT. Filled out from reference TRBV30 and TRBJ1-5, the complete variable domain reads SQTIHQWPATLVQPVGSPLSLECTVEGTSNPNLYWYRQAAGRGLQLLFYSVGIGQISSEVPQNLSASRPQDRQFILSSKKLLLSDSGFYLCAWQPAGTVNQPQHFGDGTRLSIL.

The V and J genes are TRBV18 and TRBJ1-2; 8 bases map to TRBD1. The ends lost 3 bases at V and 2 bases at J; junction bases unmatched: 5. The CDR3 is 15 residues long. The V gene's germline CDR1 is KGHSH and CDR2 LQKENI. This chain's CDR3 is CASSPGQGGNYGYTF. Written as DNA, the CDR3 is TGTGCCAGCTCACCCGGACAGGGTGGGAACTATGGCTACACCTTC.

By share, this clonotype ranks as medium-sized. This sequence joins TRBV30 and TRBJ2-5; D not resolved. Germline V CDR1 and CDR2: GTSNPN, SVGIG (reference sequence). This CDR3 is built from 11 residues. V was shortened by 1 base and J by 4 bases, with 4 bases between the two germline ends. CDR3 coding DNA: TGTGCCTGGAGTGCCGGAGAGACCCAGTACTTC. It specifies CAWSAGETQYF.

In DNA form, the CDR3 reads TGTGCCTGTACAGGACAGGGGGCAAACATTCAGTACTTC. Translated: CACTGQGANIQYF. J is TRBJ2-4 and V is TRBV30; 11 bases fit TRBD1. The CDR3 extends over 13 amino acids. Per the germline V gene, CDR1 is GTSNPN and CDR2 is SVGIG (reference sequence). Trimming at V came to 6 bases and at J to 6 bases, leaving 4 bases not matched to a gene.